This section outlines one TCR beta chain sequence together with its context. Sequenced by immunoSEQ multiplex PCR; TCRdb stores in-frame clones only, minus some. The table has about 360,000 clones, around 87% seen once. This entry comes from a study of blood T cell repertoires in COVID-19. On the study more broadly: The recovered donors of Cohort 3 showed two negative PCRs, clearance, or symptom resolution. From T cells, B-cell-depleted T cells, or PBMCs came the material, which was cDNA or gDNA.

Individuals aged roughly 18 to 90 years were recruited from about two dozen US areas. The CDR3 totals 16 residues. Germline V gene data show CDR1 as SGHRS and CDR2 as YFSETQ. Germline trimming cut 1 base from V and 0 bases from J; bases unmatched to any gene: 2. The receptor comes from a man aged 35 to 55 in a cohort exposed to, infected with or recovered from COVID-19 (not recorded which). This chain connects TRBV5-1 to TRBJ2-2; 8 bases are shared with TRBD1. The sequenced material came from PBMCs or T cells enriched from blood (not recorded which). The CDR3 loop is CASSLTTGANTGELFF. In DNA, the CDR3 is TGCGCCAGCAGCTTGACGACAGGGGCGAACACCGGGGAGCTGTTTTTT.